These 15 T cell receptor beta chains were sequenced from one sample in a study of graft-versus-host responses after intestinal transplantation. Measured with immunoSEQ multiplex PCR; TCRdb has only the in-frame clones, and not every one. Of over 70,000 clones listed, 85% to 90% were seen once; the top ten hold roughly 4%. For these TCRs, the target antigens are not known. Sequencing used unstimulated CD8+ T cells sorted from spleen or lymph node cells, obtained before transplant. These receptors all come from a human donor who was the organ donor for an intestinal transplant.

This chain links TRBV30 with TRBJ2-2, with TRBD2 matching over 12 bases. The germline gives CDR1 GTSNPN, CDR2 SVGIG (reference sequence). V gave up 1 base and J gave up 6 bases; unmatched junction bases: 9. This CDR3 region has 17 residues. The CDR3 spells CAWSGTASGGAAGELFF. CDR3 nucleotides: TGTGCCTGGAGTGGAACCGCTAGCGGGGGGGCCGCCGGGGAGCTGTTTTTT.

This chain links TRBV6-5 with TRBJ2-2; 12 bases are shared with TRBD2. V was clipped by 6 bases and J by 7 bases; unmatched bases: 6. Germline CDR1 is MNHEY and CDR2 is SVGAGI. The CDR3 spans 15 residues. The CDR3, as DNA: TGTGCCAGCAGAACTAGCGGGGGGCCCGTCGGGGAGCTGTTTTTT. Its protein product is CASRTSGGPVGELFF.

The V gene is TRBV19, the J gene TRBJ1-1; 9 bases map to TRBD1. Looked up from germline, CDR1 is LNHDA and CDR2 is SQIVND (reference sequence). J was trimmed by 1 base and V by 3 bases; bases with no gene match: 3. This CDR3 has 15 amino acids. CDR3 residues: CASSILGQGNTEAFF. CDR3 DNA: TGTGCCAGTAGTATTTTGGGACAGGGGAACACTGAAGCTTTCTTT.

The J gene is TRBJ2-7, the V gene TRBV27, with TRBD1 as a possible D gene (6 bases). The V end lost 9 bases, the J end lost 7 bases, and 16 bases lay between the germline ends. This CDR3 comprises 12 residues. Germline CDR1 MNHEY, CDR2 SMNVEV (reference sequence). DNA for the CDR3: TGTGCCAGTCAGGGGACAATTTTTGAGCAGTACGTC. The encoded protein is CASQGTIFEQYV.

The V and J genes are TRBV4-1 and TRBJ2-5, with 9 bases that match TRBD2. The germline V gene encodes CDR1 MGHRA and CDR2 YSYEKL. CDR3 length equals 16 residues. The trim removed 4 bases at V and 5 bases at J, leaving 11 bases unmatched. CDR3 nucleotides: TGCGCCAGCAGCCCAAGGGGCGGGGGGGCCGGGGAGACCCAGTACTTC. Translating gives CASSPRGGGAGETQYF.

This CDR3 is CASSEEASGGPGETQYF. CDR3 nucleotides: TGTGCCAGCAGTGAAGAGGCTAGCGGGGGGCCCGGGGAGACCCAGTACTTC. This rearrangement joins TRBV2 to TRBJ2-5, with 11 bases that match TRBD2. The CDR3 has 17 residues. Trimming took 1 base from V and 5 from J; bases not matched to a gene: 9. Germline CDR1 reads SNHLY; CDR2 reads FYNNEI.

The chain couples TRBV7-2 to TRBJ2-2, with D maybe TRBD2 (7 bases). Germline lookup yields CDR1 SGHTA and CDR2 FQGNSA. The CDR3 is made up of 16 amino acids. The V end lost 4 bases, the J end lost 3 bases, and 15 bases lay between the germline ends. The CDR3 coding sequence is TGTGCCAGCAGCTACGATGGGGGGGCCTACACCGGGGAGCTGTTTTTT. Encoded protein: CASSYDGGAYTGELFF.

The CDR3 DNA follows: TGTGCCAGCAGCTCGGGACTAGCTGTAGATACGCAGTATTTT. Translation gives CASSSGLAVDTQYF. The V call is TRBV5-6, the J call TRBJ2-3; 9 nucleotides line up with TRBD2. In germline, CDR1 is SGHDT, CDR2 YYEEEE. The CDR3 runs to 14 residues. The V and J ends lost 3 bases and 5 bases, in that order; junction bases with no gene match: 4.

The chain recombines TRBV27 with TRBJ2-3; no clear D gene. V lost 4 bases, J lost 5 bases, and 10 bases lay in between. Germline-derived CDR1 and CDR2 are MNHEY and SMNVEV (reference sequence). The CDR3 runs to 13 residues. CDR3 protein: CASSSIVGDTQYF. CDR3 bases: TGTGCCAGCAGTTCCATAGTTGGAGATACGCAGTATTTT.

The chain joins TRBV11-2 to TRBJ2-7; D gene unclear. This CDR3 spans 13 amino acids. Per the germline V gene, CDR1 is SGHAT and CDR2 is FQNNGV. V lost 1 base and J 9 bases, leaving 13 bases between the germline ends. The CDR3 region is CASSLGMGLGQYV. The CDR3 nucleotides are TGTGCCAGCAGCTTAGGGATGGGCCTGGGGCAGTACGTC.

This chain connects TRBV4-1 to TRBJ2-3; no clear D gene. There are 16 residues in the CDR3. CDR1 and CDR2 from the germline V gene are MGHRA and YSYEKL. V was cut by 0 bases and J by 5 bases, with 15 bases left in between. The CDR3 nucleotides are TGCGCCAGCAGCCAAGATGACCTCCTGGAGATAGATACGCAGTATTTT. Translation gives CASSQDDLLEIDTQYF.

This chain connects TRBV19 to TRBJ1-1, with D perhaps matching TRBD1 (5 bases). Trimming cost V 1 base and J 6 bases, with 9 bases left between them. Per the germline V gene, CDR1 is LNHDA and CDR2 is SQIVND (reference sequence). The CDR3 is 13 residues long. The CDR3 spells CASSIVGAAEAFF. DNA of the CDR3: TGTGCCAGTAGTATAGTAGGGGCGGCTGAAGCTTTCTTT.

The chain is built from TRBV6-5 and TRBJ1-1; tentative D call: TRBD1 (5 bases). The CDR3 extends over 13 amino acids. Trimming stripped 11 bases from V and 8 bases from J, with 21 bases between. Germline V gene lookup returns CDR1 MNHEY and CDR2 SVGAGI. This CDR3 reads CAVQPTAGAEAFF. The CDR3 DNA follows: TGTGCCGTACAGCCTACGGCTGGGGCCGAAGCTTTCTTT.

This clone has only one observation. The rearrangement uses TRBV27 and TRBJ1-1; TRBD1 aligns across 7 bases. CDR1 is MNHEY, CDR2 SMNVEV, per germline (reference sequence). The CDR3 has 12 residues. V lost 4 bases to trimming and J lost 11 bases; unmatched junction nucleotides: 7. The DNA of the CDR3 is TGTGCCAGCAGTTACCAGGGGGGAAGGGCTTTCTTT. It is translated as CASSYQGGRAFF.

The CDR3 bases are TGTGCCAGCACCCCCAGGGGTGGCTATGGCTACACCTTC. Translating gives CASTPRGGYGYTF. J is TRBJ1-2 and V is TRBV5-6; D possibly corresponds to TRBD1 (6 bases). CDR3 length: 13 amino acids. Trimming stripped 6 bases from V and 4 bases from J, with 13 bases between. Germline CDR1 SGHDT, CDR2 YYEEEE.